The rows below give T cell receptor beta chains drawn from one sample of a study of T cell responses to AZD1222 COVID-19 vaccine. Method: immunoSEQ multiplex PCR; TCRdb's copy keeps in-frame clones and lacks some. The sample records 200,000 or so clones, 90% to 95% being singletons. Sequences were derived from peripheral blood, sampled on day 0 of AZD1222 vaccination. The receptors originated from an adult in good health. Each CDR3 is given with its conserved first and last residue. A D gene is named only where the DNA matches it firmly. Size is omitted from some rows. Given values are once, few, many or a class for expanded clones.

V gene: TRBV2
clone size: .
D gene: TRBD1
J gene: TRBJ1-5
CDR3 DNA: TGTGCCAGCAGTAGTGACAGGGGGGGTCAGCCCCAGCATTTT
CDR3 protein: CASSSDRGGQPQHF

V gene: TRBV30
clone size: .
D gene: TRBD1
J gene: TRBJ2-7
CDR3 DNA: TGTGCCTGGAGGTCCAGGACAGGGGGCTACGAGCAGTACTTC
CDR3 protein: CAWRSRTGGYEQYF

V gene: TRBV2
clone size: once
D gene: TRBD1
J gene: TRBJ1-5
CDR3 DNA: TGTGCCAGCCGGGGAGAGAGGGGGCCGAATCAGCCCCAGCATTTT
CDR3 protein: CASRGERGPNQPQHF

V gene: TRBV4-1
clone size: .
D gene: TRBD1
J gene: TRBJ2-7
CDR3 DNA: TGCGCCAGCAGCCCGTTAGGGACAGGGACCTACGAGCAGTACTTC
CDR3 protein: CASSPLGTGTYEQYF

V gene: TRBV29-1
clone size: .
D gene: .
J gene: TRBJ2-1
CDR3 DNA: TGCAGCGTTGAAAGCGGCCCCCAGGGGAATGAGCAGTTCTTC
CDR3 protein: CSVESGPQGNEQFF

V gene: TRBV19
clone size: .
D gene: .
J gene: TRBJ2-7
CDR3 DNA: TGTGCCAGTAGTGCGGAGTCAGCCTACGAGCAGTACTTC
CDR3 protein: CASSAESAYEQYF

V gene: TRBV5-4
clone size: .
D gene: .
J gene: TRBJ2-3
CDR3 DNA: TGTGCCAGCAGCACTACCCCCTCCACCGATACGCAGTATTTT
CDR3 protein: CASSTTPSTDTQYF

V gene: TRBV7-9
clone size: .
D gene: TRBD1
J gene: TRBJ2-1
CDR3 DNA: TGTGCCAGCATCCACCGGGACAGCAATGAGCAGTTCTTC
CDR3 protein: CASIHRDSNEQFF

V gene: TRBV27
clone size: few
D gene: .
J gene: TRBJ2-7
CDR3 DNA: TGTGCCAGCAGCCCCCCAGGGGGGGCGGCGTACGAGCAGTACTTC
CDR3 protein: CASSPPGGAAYEQYF

V gene: TRBV30
clone size: .
D gene: .
J gene: TRBJ2-3
CDR3 DNA: TGTGCCTGGAGTCGGGCTAATACGCAGTATTTT
CDR3 protein: CAWSRANTQYF

V gene: TRBV19
clone size: .
D gene: .
J gene: TRBJ1-1
CDR3 DNA: TGTGCCAGTAGTATCCCACCGAACACTGAAGCTTTCTTT
CDR3 protein: CASSIPPNTEAFF

V gene: TRBV19
clone size: .
D gene: .
J gene: TRBJ2-2
CDR3 DNA: TGTGCCAGTAGGGACAGTCCGAACACCGGGGAGCTGTTTTTT
CDR3 protein: CASRDSPNTGELFF

V gene: TRBV7-2
clone size: .
D gene: .
J gene: TRBJ2-5
CDR3 DNA: TGTGCCAGCAGCTTACAGGGGCTCTCCAACCAAGAGACCCAGTACTTC
CDR3 protein: CASSLQGLSNQETQYF

V gene: TRBV6-4
clone size: once
D gene: TRBD2
J gene: TRBJ2-1
CDR3 DNA: TGTGCCAGCAGTGACTCAGGAACTAGCGGCCCCAATGAGCAGTTCTTC
CDR3 protein: CASSDSGTSGPNEQFF

V gene: TRBV11-2
clone size: .
D gene: TRBD1
J gene: TRBJ2-3
CDR3 DNA: TGTGCCAGCAGCAAGAACCCGACAGGGCGAAGCACAGATACGCAGTATTTT
CDR3 protein: CASSKNPTGRSTDTQYF

V gene: TRBV12-3/TRBV12-4
clone size: .
D gene: .
J gene: TRBJ1-5
CDR3 DNA: TGTGCCAGCAGTTCAGACAGGAATCAGCCCCAGCATTTT
CDR3 protein: CASSSDRNQPQHF

V gene: TRBV24-1
clone size: .
D gene: TRBD2
J gene: TRBJ2-3
CDR3 DNA: TGTGCCACCAGTGATCGGACTAGCGGGAAAGAGGCAGATACGCAGTATTTT
CDR3 protein: CATSDRTSGKEADTQYF

V gene: TRBV4-2
clone size: .
D gene: .
J gene: TRBJ2-3
CDR3 DNA: TGTGCCAGCAGCCAAAGAGTAGATAGGACAGATACGCAGTATTTT
CDR3 protein: CASSQRVDRTDTQYF

V gene: TRBV12-3/TRBV12-4
clone size: .
D gene: .
J gene: TRBJ1-1
CDR3 DNA: TGTGCCAGCAGTTTAAAACTGAACACTGAAGCTTTCTTT
CDR3 protein: CASSLKLNTEAFF

V gene: TRBV5-1
clone size: .
D gene: TRBD1
J gene: TRBJ1-2
CDR3 DNA: TGCGCCAGCAGCCCCGATGGACAGGGGCCCTATGGCTACACCTTC
CDR3 protein: CASSPDGQGPYGYTF